One and the same sample provided the 18 T cell receptor beta chains below, sequenced in a study of CD8 T cells in Susac syndrome. RNA in amounts of roughly 0.45 to 1 ug was reverse transcribed with random hexamers. One entry per CDR3 protein, called by TCRdb with MiXCR from the immunoSEQ multiplex PCR reads. The sample holds approximately 180,000 distinct CDR3 sequences; 90% to 96% are singletons and the top ten take 0.093%. The specimen sequenced was CD4+ T cells from PBMCs. These receptors were taken from a human donor with multiple sclerosis.

V and J are TRBV3-1 and TRBJ2-1; 9 nucleotides align to TRBD1. Germline V CDR1 and CDR2: LGHDT, YNNKEL (reference sequence). There are 15 residues in the CDR3. Trimming removed 4 bases from V and 6 bases from J; junction bases left unmatched: 7. CDR3 nucleotides: TGTGCCAGCAGCCTCGCCGGGACAGGGATCAATGAGCAGTTCTTC. Its translation is CASSLAGTGINEQFF.

V usage is TRBV29-1 and J usage is TRBJ1-2; D possibly corresponds to TRBD1 (6 bases). Germline values: CDR1 SQVTM, CDR2 ANQGSEA. V was cut by 3 bases and J by 4 bases, with 12 bases left in between. There are 13 residues in the CDR3. CDR3 coding DNA: TGCAGCGTTGATACGGGGGCGGGCTATGGCTACACCTTC. It specifies CSVDTGAGYGYTF.

V usage is TRBV2 and J usage is TRBJ2-2; the D call may be TRBD1 or TRBD2 (6 bases each). V lost 4 bases to trimming and J lost 0 bases, with 9 bases between them. Per germline, CDR1 SNHLY and CDR2 FYNNEI. This CDR3 contains 15 residues. The CDR3 sequence is CASSGGAPNTGELFF. CDR3 sequence (DNA): TGTGCCAGCAGTGGGGGGGCGCCGAACACCGGGGAGCTGTTTTTT.

The V call is TRBV30, the J call TRBJ1-2; TRBD1 matches at 9 bases. The germline V gene encodes CDR1 GTSNPN and CDR2 SVGIG (reference sequence). This CDR3 region has 13 residues. The trim removed 0 bases at V and 6 bases at J, leaving 2 bases unmatched. The CDR3 DNA follows: TGTGCCTGGAGTGTACACAGGGGGCATGGCTACACCTTC. As protein: CAWSVHRGHGYTF. The whole variable domain, filled in from reference TRBV30 and TRBJ1-2, reads SQTIHQWPATLVQPVGSPLSLECTVEGTSNPNLYWYRQAAGRGLQLLFYSVGIGQISSEVPQNLSASRPQDRQFILSSKKLLLSDSGFYLCAWSVHRGHGYTFGSGTRLTVV.

The chain employs TRBV3-1 and TRBJ2-7; 10 nucleotides align to TRBD1. The CDR3 covers 15 residues. Germline values: CDR1 LGHDT, CDR2 YNNKEL (reference sequence). V was clipped by 5 bases and J by 5 bases; unmatched bases: 9. DNA of the CDR3: TGTGCCAGCAGCACCCGGGACAGGGGACGTGACGAGCAGTACTTC. Translation gives CASSTRDRGRDEQYF.

This chain links TRBV7-4 with TRBJ2-4; D ambiguous. Germline-derived CDR1 and CDR2 are SGHVT and SQSDAQ. The V end was cut by 4 bases, the J end by 6 bases, with 13 bases between. This CDR3 comprises 14 residues. The CDR3 sequence: CASSSGLPGNIQYF. Here the CDR3 DNA reads TGTGCCAGCAGCTCTGGATTACCTGGAAACATTCAGTACTTC.

The CDR3 loop reads CASSQDTGFKETQYF. The CDR3 region has the DNA TGTGCCAGCAGCCAAGATACAGGGTTCAAAGAGACCCAGTACTTC. The genes are TRBV14 and TRBJ2-5; tentatively, D is TRBD1 (6 bases). CDR1 SGHDN and CDR2 FVKESK come from the germline V gene. The CDR3 length is 15 residues. Trimming removed 0 bases at V and 3 bases at J, with 11 bases between.

This chain joins TRBV20-1 and TRBJ2-7; 10 nucleotides match TRBD1. The junction had 8 bases not matched to a gene; V was cut back by 4 bases and J by 8 bases. Germline V gene sequence: CDR1 DFQATT, CDR2 SNEGSKA (reference sequence). This CDR3 has 13 residues. This chain's CDR3 is CSANRDRGFQQYF. For the CDR3, the DNA is TGCAGTGCTAACCGGGACAGGGGTTTCCAGCAGTACTTC.

This chain connects TRBV19 to TRBJ2-7; D is possibly TRBD1 (7 bases). Trimming stripped 3 bases from V and 1 base from J, with 13 bases between. This CDR3 is 15 amino acids long. Germline-derived CDR1 and CDR2 are LNHDA and SQIVND (reference sequence). CDR3 bases: TGTGCCAGTAGTATCCAGGGGGGCGCATCCTACGAGCAGTACTTC. This gives the protein CASSIQGGASYEQYF. The complete variable domain, with remaining parts taken from reference TRBV19 and TRBJ2-7, reads DGGITQSPKYLFRKEGQNVTLSCEQNLNHDAMYWYRQDPGQGLRLIYYSQIVNDFQKGDIAEGYSVSREKKESFPLTVTSAQKNPTAFYLCASSIQGGASYEQYFGPGTRLTVT.

This chain connects TRBV20-1 to TRBJ2-3; 8 bases map to TRBD2. J lost 12 bases, V lost 5 bases, and 13 bases had no gene match. Germline CDR1 and CDR2: DFQATT and SNEGSKA (reference sequence). The CDR3 covers 13 residues. The CDR3 coding sequence is TGCAGTGCTTTAGCGGGGATGGGGCCCCCACAGTATTTT. Translation: CSALAGMGPPQYF.

This clonotype showed up just once. V gene TRBV3-1 combines with J gene TRBJ1-4; D is possibly TRBD1 (5 bases). The V end was cut by 0 bases, the J end by 7 bases, with 9 bases between. The CDR3 is 14 amino acids. CDR1 is LGHDT and CDR2 is YNNKEL in the germline V gene (reference sequence). CDR3 protein: CASSQDGRGEKLFF. The CDR3 coding sequence is TGTGCCAGCAGCCAAGATGGTAGGGGTGAAAAACTGTTTTTT.

The chain recombines TRBV30 with TRBJ1-5; 8 bases match TRBD1. J was trimmed by 2 bases and V by 4 bases; bases with no gene match: 1. CDR3 length: 13 amino acids. In germline, CDR1 is GTSNPN, CDR2 SVGIG (reference sequence). The CDR3 sequence is CAWKGQGNQPQHF. The CDR3 DNA follows: TGTGCCTGGAAGGGACAGGGCAATCAGCCCCAGCATTTT.

The CDR3 sequence: CASSNRAGGTDTQYF. The CDR3 bases are TGTGCCAGCAGCAATCGGGCAGGGGGCACAGATACGCAGTATTTT. V and J are TRBV2 and TRBJ2-3, with TRBD1 as a possible D gene (6 bases). The CDR3 totals 15 residues. V lost 6 bases to trimming and J lost 1 base, with 14 bases between them. Germline CDR1 is SNHLY and CDR2 is FYNNEI.

This rearrangement joins TRBV5-6 to TRBJ2-3, with unresolved D. Germline V CDR1 and CDR2: SGHDT, YYEEEE. CDR3 length: 17 residues. With 2 bases removed from V and 1 base from J, the gap between germline ends came to 17 bases. This chain's CDR3 is CASSFEARSPGTDTQYF. The CDR3 region has the DNA TGTGCCAGCAGCTTTGAGGCTCGGTCCCCGGGCACAGATACGCAGTATTTT.

The V gene is TRBV30, the J gene TRBJ2-7; the D call may be TRBD1 or TRBD2 (6 bases each). The CDR3 is made up of 13 amino acids. Trimming cost V 4 bases and J 3 bases, with 13 bases left between them. The germline gives CDR1 GTSNPN, CDR2 SVGIG (reference sequence). Written as DNA, the CDR3 is TGTGCCTGGAATGGGGGGCTTGGCTACGAGCAGTACTTC. It specifies CAWNGGLGYEQYF.

The chain couples TRBV2 to TRBJ2-7, with D tentatively TRBD2 (5 bases). The germline V and J ends were trimmed by 7 bases and 0 bases, with 13 bases remaining between them. Germline assignment: CDR1 SNHLY and CDR2 FYNNEI. CDR3 length equals 14 residues. CDR3 DNA: TGTGCCAGCACTAGCACCTACCTCTCCTACGAGCAGTACTTC. Translated, it gives CASTSTYLSYEQYF.

V and J are TRBV4-3 and TRBJ1-5; TRBD1 is a possible D gene (6 bases). The CDR3 runs 15 residues. V dropped 4 bases and J dropped 4 bases, with 14 bases sitting between them. The germline CDR1 and CDR2 sequences are LGHNA and YSLEER. The CDR3 loop reads CASSLEWTANQPQHF. CDR3 nucleotide sequence: TGCGCCAGCAGCCTAGAGTGGACAGCAAATCAGCCCCAGCATTTT.

This clonotype was seen only a few times. The junction shows a germline mismatch at one end, possibly a read error. V and J are TRBV7-7 and TRBJ1-1; a weak D match, TRBD1 (6 bases). The CDR3 has 13 amino acids. Germline CDR1 is SSHAT and CDR2 is FNYEAQ (reference sequence). CDR3 sequence reads: CASSPRGSTEAFF. The CDR3 DNA reads TGTGCTAGCAGCCCCAGGGGTAGCACTGAAGCTTTCTTT. Full variable domain (outside the CDR3, taken from reference TRBV7-7 and TRBJ1-1): GAGVSQSPRYKVTKRGQDVTLRCDPISSHATLYWYQQALGQGPEFLTYFNYEAQPDKSGLPSDRFSAERPEGSISTLTIQRTEQRDSAMYRCASSPRGSTEAFFGQGTRLTVV.